The 23 T cell receptor beta chains listed next were all sequenced from one sample in a study of T cells after yellow fever vaccination (dated by TCRdb to the late 2010s). The treatment or condition label, as the study defines it: live attenuated yellow fever vaccine strain. Library construction relied on 5' RACE. The instrument given in TCRdb is Illumina NovaSeq 6000. Clones were called with MiXCR by TCRdb after fastp trimmed the public reads at Q25, and only in-frame beta chains were retained. One record per CDR3 amino acid sequence lists the most common genes and DNA. This sample comprises about 430,000 distinct CDR3 sequences, around 20% of them detected only once. The ten top clones hold over 15% of the sample. This sample comprised PBMCs, obtained before the yellow fever booster vaccination. These TCRs come from a man between 18 and 29 years old who received the YFV17D yellow fever vaccine.

This sequence joins TRBV28 and TRBJ2-7; a weak D match, TRBD1 (6 bases). The germline V gene encodes CDR1 MDHEN and CDR2 SYDVKM. The CDR3 runs 15 residues. Deletions cut 1 base from V and 5 bases from J, with 15 bases between. The CDR3 DNA reads as TGTGCCAGCAGTTTATATGGTCAGGGGAACAACGAGCAGTACGTC. Protein: CASSLYGQGNNEQYV.

The J gene is TRBJ1-5, the V gene TRBV19, with 8 bases matching TRBD1. With V trimmed by 6 bases and J by 1 base, 2 bases remained unmatched. The CDR3 runs 14 residues. Per the germline V gene, CDR1 is LNHDA and CDR2 is SQIVND (reference sequence). For the CDR3, the DNA is TGTGCCAGTAGGTACAGGGGGAGCAATCAGCCCCAGCATTTT. Encoded protein: CASRYRGSNQPQHF.

CDR3 residues: CAWNKRDRYYEQYF. CDR3 in DNA: TGTGCCTGGAACAAACGGGACAGGTATTACGAGCAGTACTTC. The J gene is TRBJ2-7, the V gene TRBV30, with 8 bases fitting TRBD1. The ends lost 4 bases at V and 4 bases at J; junction bases unmatched: 9. The CDR3 totals 14 residues. CDR1 GTSNPN and CDR2 SVGIG come from the germline V gene (reference sequence).

This chain connects TRBV5-1 to TRBJ2-1; D possibly corresponds to TRBD1 (5 bases). The CDR3 is made up of 14 amino acids. Germline V CDR1 and CDR2: SGHRS, YFSETQ. The V end lost 5 bases, the J end lost 9 bases, and 18 bases lay between the germline ends. The CDR3 region has the DNA TGCGCCAGCAGTCAGGGTACCTCGGTCGGTGAGCAGTTCTTC. Translated, it gives CASSQGTSVGEQFF.

This sequence joins TRBV4-3 and TRBJ2-7, with a weak D call TRBD1 (6 bases). The V end was cut by 1 base, the J end by 0 bases, with 13 bases between. CDR1 and CDR2 from the germline V gene are LGHNA and YSLEER. The length of the CDR3 is 16 residues. The CDR3 loop is CASSQGGGTRSYEQYF. In DNA, the CDR3 is TGCGCCAGCAGCCAAGGAGGGGGAACCCGCTCCTACGAGCAGTACTTC.

The table lists this clonotype with many counts. This chain links TRBV4-1 with TRBJ2-3, with D unresolved. Trimming stripped 1 base from V and 0 bases from J, with 11 bases between. This CDR3 has 16 amino acids. In germline, CDR1 is MGHRA, CDR2 YSYEKL. The CDR3 bases are TGCGCCAGCAGCCAAGTCAACCTAGTGAGCACAGATACGCAGTATTTT. It codes for CASSQVNLVSTDTQYF.

In this sample, this clonotype turned up a few times. The chain is built from TRBV5-1 and TRBJ2-3; D unclear. This CDR3 comprises 14 residues. Per germline, CDR1 SGHRS and CDR2 YFSETQ. Trimming cost V 4 bases and J 1 base, with 10 bases left between them. The CDR3 loop is CASSVESGTDTQYF. Written as DNA, the CDR3 is TGCGCCAGCAGCGTGGAGTCCGGCACAGATACGCAGTATTTT.

This sequence joins TRBV6-1 and TRBJ2-7; D call uncertain. V lost 2 bases and J lost 0, with 17 bases in between. This CDR3 region has 17 residues. Germline CDR1 MNHNS, CDR2 SASEGT. CDR3 sequence reads: CASSEPPPARSSYEQYV. CDR3 sequence (DNA): TGTGCCAGCAGTGAACCCCCCCCAGCTAGGAGCTCCTACGAGCAGTACGTC.

This clonotype has only a few counts. This chain connects TRBV4-1 to TRBJ1-2, with TRBD1 as a possible D gene (5 bases). Germline assignment: CDR1 MGHRA and CDR2 YSYEKL. The CDR3 is made up of 15 amino acids. V was cut by 2 bases and J by 3 bases, with 13 bases left in between. The CDR3 nucleotides read TGCGCCAGCAGCCAATCAGGGTCGCTTCACTATGGCTACACCTTC. Encoded protein: CASSQSGSLHYGYTF.

Concerning this clonotype: One junction end does not reproduce the germline sequence, and a read error may be involved. The chain links TRBV7-2 to TRBJ2-1, with 10 bases identical to TRBD2. CDR3 size: 15 residues. Germline loops: CDR1 SGHTA, CDR2 FQGNSA. This CDR3 is CVSSISGGIGPEQFF. The DNA for the CDR3 is TGTGTCAGCAGCATTAGCGGGGGGATCGGTCCTGAGCAGTTCTTC. The whole variable domain, remainder taken from reference TRBV7-2 and TRBJ2-1, is GAGVSQSPSNKVTEKGKDVELRCDPISGHTALYWYRQSLGQGLEFLIYFQGNSAPDKSGLPSDRFSAERTGGSVSTLTIQRTQQEDSAVYLCVSSISGGIGPEQFFGPGTRLTVL.

This clonotype was seen only a few times. The rearrangement uses TRBV20-1 and TRBJ2-7; D not certain. CDR1 and CDR2 from the germline V gene are DFQATT and SNEGSKA (reference sequence). The CDR3 extends over 14 amino acids. Trimming removed 3 bases from V and 0 bases from J, with 12 bases in between. CDR3 in amino acids: CSARRGRSSYEQYV. The CDR3 DNA reads TGCAGTGCTAGGAGAGGTCGAAGCTCCTACGAGCAGTACGTC.

This clonotype was picked up a small number of times. The chain has TRBV15 and TRBJ2-5, with D possibly being TRBD1 (5 bases). The CDR3 is made up of 15 amino acids. Germline V gives CDR1 LNHNV, CDR2 YYDKDF (reference sequence). V gave up 4 bases and J gave up 4 bases, with 16 bases separating them. CDR3 bases: TGTGCCACCAGCAAAACGCAGGGTTTCGGAGAGACCCAGTACTTC. It translates to CATSKTQGFGETQYF. The full variable domain, with the rest looked up from reference TRBV15 and TRBJ2-5, is DAMVIQNPRYQVTQFGKPVTLSCSQTLNHNVMYWYQQKSSQAPKLLFHYYDKDFNNEADTPDNFQSRRPNTSFCFLDIRSPGLGDTAMYLCATSKTQGFGETQYFGPGTRLLVL.

This clonotype was counted between two and nine times. The rearrangement joins TRBV5-5 to TRBJ2-3, with unresolved D. V lost 4 bases, J lost 4 bases, and 10 bases lay in between. The CDR3 sequence is 13 residues long. Germline CDR1 is SGHKS and CDR2 is YYEKEE (reference sequence). CDR3 nucleotides: TGTGCCAGCAGCCCCGCCGACTCAGATACGCAGTATTTT. It is translated as CASSPADSDTQYF. Variable domain in full (rest from reference TRBV5-5 and TRBJ2-3): DAGVTQSPTHLIKTRGQQVTLRCSPISGHKSVSWYQQVLGQGPQFIFQYYEKEERGRGNFPDRFSARQFPNYSSELNVNALLLGDSALYLCASSPADSDTQYFGPGTRLTVL.

This clonotype has only a few counts. V and J are TRBV25-1 and TRBJ2-3, with D unresolved. The germline V gene has CDR1 MGHDK and CDR2 SYGVNS. The CDR3 runs to 16 residues. V was clipped by 4 bases and J by 6 bases, with 20 bases between them. The chain's CDR3 is CASSASGRTLGDTQYF. DNA of the CDR3: TGTGCCAGCAGTGCATCGGGCCGAACCCTAGGTGATACGCAGTATTTT.

The chain carries TRBV27 and TRBJ2-7, with D uncertain. Per the germline V gene, CDR1 is MNHEY and CDR2 is SMNVEV (reference sequence). Between the trimmed V and J ends, which lost 2 bases and 0 bases, there was a span of 5 bases. The CDR3 spans 13 residues. CDR3 DNA: TGTGCCAGCAGTTTAGAGGTCTCCTACGAGCAGTACTTC. It codes for CASSLEVSYEQYF.

This clonotype turned up a few times. The V and J genes are TRBV9 and TRBJ2-5; 7 bases line up with TRBD1. J lost 5 bases, V lost 2 bases, and 6 bases had no gene match. Per the germline V gene, CDR1 is SGDLS and CDR2 is YYNGEE. The CDR3 totals 14 residues. The CDR3 region is CASSVGKGGETQYF. In DNA, the CDR3 is TGTGCCAGCAGCGTGGGTAAAGGGGGCGAGACCCAGTACTTC.

Only a few counts were recorded for this clonotype. The chain combines TRBV7-6 with TRBJ1-1, with 9 nucleotides matching TRBD1. V trimming: 4 bases; J trimming: 4 bases; junction bases outside the gene matches: 1. This CDR3 spans 13 amino acids. Germline assignment: CDR1 SGHVS and CDR2 FNYEAQ. CDR3 sequence (DNA): TGTGCCAGCAGCTGGACAGGGGCCACTGAAGCTTTCTTT. Protein: CASSWTGATEAFF.

Only one count was recorded for this clonotype. The chain employs TRBV24-1 and TRBJ2-3; D could derive from TRBD1 or TRBD2 (6 bases each). The V and J ends lost 7 bases and 0 bases respectively, with 13 bases between them. The CDR3 length is 15 residues. Germline V CDR1 and CDR2: KGHDR, SFDVKD. This CDR3 reads CATRAGGGSTDTQYF. The DNA for the CDR3 is TGTGCCACCAGGGCTGGAGGGGGGAGCACAGATACGCAGTATTTT.

This clonotype was detected only a few times. The chain recombines TRBV7-2 with TRBJ1-6, with D perhaps matching TRBD1 (5 bases). The CDR3 covers 14 residues. The germline V gene encodes CDR1 SGHTA and CDR2 FQGNSA. V lost 0 bases, J lost 10 bases, and 10 bases lay in between. The CDR3 DNA is TGTGCCAGCAGCTTAGCCCAGGGTGGGTCACCCCTCCACTTT. This sequence encodes CASSLAQGGSPLHF.

This chain joins TRBV7-8 and TRBJ1-1, with D perhaps matching TRBD1 (5 bases). The CDR3 is 14 amino acids. Germline CDR1 is SGHVS and CDR2 is FQNEAQ. V lost 4 bases and J lost 4, with 13 bases in between. CDR3 region: CASSWQGLSTEAFF. CDR3 sequence (DNA): TGTGCCAGCAGCTGGCAGGGCCTCTCCACTGAAGCTTTCTTT. The entire variable domain, with the rest obtained from reference TRBV7-8 and TRBJ1-1, is as follows: GAGVSQSPRYKVAKRGQDVALRCDPISGHVSLFWYQQALGQGPEFLTYFQNEAQLDKSGLPSDRFFAERPEGSVSTLKIQRTQQEDSAVYLCASSWQGLSTEAFFGQGTRLTVV.

This clonotype was counted only a few times. The chain recombines TRBV7-3 with TRBJ2-3; 12 nucleotides agree with TRBD2. CDR1 SGHTA and CDR2 FQGTGA come from the germline V gene. The junction had 10 bases not matched to a gene; V was cut back by 2 bases and J by 4 bases. This CDR3 region has 18 residues. For the CDR3, the DNA is TGTGCCAGCAGCTTATCTAGCGGGGGGGCGTATTTTGCAGATACGCAGTATTTT. It specifies CASSLSSGGAYFADTQYF.

This clonotype has a single count. The rearrangement joins TRBV21-1 to TRBJ1-6; the table's D call of TRBD1 was not tested on the DNA. TRBV21-1 constitutes a pseudogene. The CDR3 is 15 residues long. The CDR3 nucleotides read TGTGCCAGCAGCGGCCGACAGTCGAGGATGCCACCCCTCCACTTT. Translation: CASSGRQSRMPPLHF.

This clonotype showed up many times. The chain uses TRBV6-5 and TRBJ2-1; 9 positions agree with TRBD2. CDR1 MNHEY and CDR2 SVGAGI come from the germline V gene. This CDR3 has 16 amino acids. Unmatched junction bases numbered 12, after V lost 0 bases and J lost 12 bases. Written as DNA, the CDR3 is TGTGCCAGCAGTTACTCGGGAGCGGGGGGCGCTTTGGGGCAGTTCTTC. This codes for CASSYSGAGGALGQFF.